The next 23 T cell receptor beta chains were all read from a single sample in a study of blood T cell repertoires in COVID-19. Profiled with immunoSEQ multiplex PCR; TCRdb holds only in-frame clones, not every one. The sample has 200,000 to 250,000 clones; 87% are singletons. Sequenced input: peripheral blood. The receptor set was obtained from a woman between 18 and 30 years old who had recovered from COVID-19.

V gene TRBV14 combines with J gene TRBJ2-7, with 9 bases that match TRBD2. The CDR3 length is 13 residues. With 6 bases clipped from V and 3 bases from J, the junction kept 3 bases outside the gene matches. In germline, CDR1 is SGHDN, CDR2 FVKESK. CDR3: CASRGTSNYEQYF. CDR3 in DNA: TGTGCCAGCAGAGGGACTAGCAACTACGAGCAGTACTTC.

The rearrangement uses TRBV7-2 and TRBJ2-3, with D possibly TRBD1 on 6 matching bases. V gave up 4 bases and J gave up 1 base, with 9 bases separating them. CDR1 SGHTA and CDR2 FQGNSA come from the germline V gene. CDR3 length: 14 amino acids. DNA of the CDR3: TGTGCCAGCAGCTCCCGACAGGGCACAGATACGCAGTATTTT. Protein sequence: CASSSRQGTDTQYF.

In DNA form, the CDR3 reads TGTGCCAGCAGCCAGTCCCGACTAGGTATTAATGAGCAGTTCTTC. Its protein product is CASSQSRLGINEQFF. This chain connects TRBV3-1 (or the pseudogene TRBV3-2) to TRBJ2-1; D possibly corresponds to TRBD2 (6 bases). This CDR3 region has 15 residues. Trimming took 3 bases from V and 7 from J, leaving 16 bases between them. Germline V gives CDR1 LGHDT, CDR2 YNNKEL (reference sequence).

V is TRBV6-1 and J is TRBJ2-7; 13 nucleotides align to TRBD2. Germline lookup yields CDR1 MNHNS and CDR2 SASEGT. The trim removed 3 bases at V and 7 bases at J, leaving 9 bases unmatched. The CDR3 consists of 16 residues. CDR3 amino acids: CASSDRWTSGSGEQYF. The CDR3 DNA follows: TGTGCCAGCAGTGACCGGTGGACTAGCGGGAGTGGGGAGCAGTACTTC.

The genes are TRBV19 and TRBJ2-3; tentatively, D is TRBD1 (6 bases). Germline CDR1 reads LNHDA; CDR2 reads SQIVND (reference sequence). Between the trimmed V and J ends, which lost 8 bases and 5 bases, there was a span of 26 bases. This CDR3 has 17 amino acids. The CDR3 DNA reads as TGTGCCAGTCTAGGTCCCCCTGAGAGGGGGATCAGAGATACGCAGTATTTT. It codes for CASLGPPERGIRDTQYF.

The chain carries TRBV28 and TRBJ1-1, with 12 positions matching TRBD1. With V trimmed by 8 bases and J by 6 bases, 7 bases remained unmatched. This CDR3 region has 14 residues. Germline CDR1 MDHEN, CDR2 SYDVKM. For the CDR3, the DNA is TGTGCCAGCGGGGACAGGGGGCGCCTAGCTGAAGCTTTCTTT. Protein sequence: CASGDRGRLAEAFF.

This chain connects TRBV7-9 to TRBJ1-1; D is uncertain. The CDR3 runs to 12 residues. Trimming cost V 6 bases and J 0 bases, with 5 bases left between them. Germline CDR1 and CDR2: SEHNR and FQNEAQ (reference sequence). This CDR3 is CASRALNTEAFF. DNA of the CDR3: TGTGCCAGCAGGGCACTGAACACTGAAGCTTTCTTT.

This sequence joins TRBV19 and TRBJ1-1, with a weak D call TRBD1 (6 bases). The V end lost 2 bases, the J end lost 1 base, and 11 bases lay between the germline ends. This CDR3 is built from 15 residues. Germline loops: CDR1 LNHDA, CDR2 SQIVND (reference sequence). The CDR3 region is CASSIWDIGNTEAFF. In DNA, the CDR3 is TGTGCCAGTAGTATATGGGACATCGGGAACACTGAAGCTTTCTTT.

The rearrangement links TRBV6-2 or TRBV6-3 to TRBJ2-1; 8 bases are a match to TRBD1. CDR1 MNHEY and CDR2 SVGEGT come from the germline V gene. The CDR3 has 14 residues. The V and J ends lost 5 bases and 4 bases, in that order; junction bases with no gene match: 4. The DNA for the CDR3 is TGTGCCAGCAGTCTCCGGGACAGGTACAATGAGCAGTTCTTC. Its protein is CASSLRDRYNEQFF.

This clone was seen once. V gene TRBV18 combines with J gene TRBJ2-1, with a tentative D call TRBD1 (6 bases). V was shortened by 5 bases and J by 4 bases, with 9 bases between the two germline ends. This CDR3 comprises 13 residues. In germline, CDR1 is KGHSH, CDR2 LQKENI. CDR3 DNA sequence: TGTGCCAGCTCAACGACAGGATACAATGAGCAGTTCTTC. Its translation is CASSTTGYNEQFF.

This clone was observed a few times. The chain couples TRBV7-3 to TRBJ1-1; possibly TRBD1 for D (6 bases). The CDR3 length is 14 residues. Germline V CDR1 and CDR2: SGHTA, FQGTGA. Trimming shortened V by 1 base and J by 3 bases, and 9 bases separated the two germline ends. CDR3 sequence: CASSLRGRDTEAFF. The CDR3 DNA reads TGTGCCAGCAGCTTAAGGGGGCGGGACACTGAAGCTTTCTTT.

This clone was observed a single time. The V gene is TRBV5-1, the J gene TRBJ1-2, with 7 bases lining up with TRBD1. Germline V CDR1 and CDR2: SGHRS, YFSETQ. Trimming took 4 bases from V and 4 from J; bases not matched to a gene: 13. CDR3 length equals 16 residues. The CDR3 DNA follows: TGCGCCAGCAGCCCCTACGCAGGGGGGCAGAGCTATGGCTACACCTTC. It encodes CASSPYAGGQSYGYTF.

The genes are TRBV10-3 and TRBJ2-1, with TRBD2 as a possible D gene (6 bases). Germline-derived CDR1 and CDR2 are ENHRY and SYGVKD. V was shortened by 5 bases and J by 8 bases, with 10 bases between the two germline ends. The CDR3 sequence is 12 residues long. The CDR3 region has the DNA TGTGCCATCAGTCTAGCGTTCGATGAGCAGTTCTTC. Translating it yields CAISLAFDEQFF.

The chain has TRBV2 and TRBJ2-2, with 9 bases lining up with TRBD1. The ends lost 5 bases at V and 2 bases at J; junction bases unmatched: 6. The germline V gene has CDR1 SNHLY and CDR2 FYNNEI. The CDR3 has 16 residues. CDR3 nucleotides: TGTGCCAGCAGTTTACAGGGGGCGAGAAACACCGGGGAGCTGTTTTTT. Residues: CASSLQGARNTGELFF.

As for this clone: The junction departs from the called germline gene at one end, perhaps through a read error. DNA of the CDR3: TGTGCCAGCAGTTTCCGTGCAGCCCTCCGGGTCTTC. Protein product: CASSFRAALRVF. This chain uses TRBV12-3 or TRBV12-4 with TRBJ2-1; D uncertain. This CDR3 spans 12 amino acids.

CDR3 residues: CASSSSENYGYTF. Here the CDR3 DNA reads TGTGCCAGCAGCTCCAGCGAGAACTATGGCTACACCTTC. The chain has TRBV9 and TRBJ1-2; D remains unclear. The V and J ends lost 4 bases and 2 bases respectively, with 9 bases between them. This CDR3 has 13 residues. Germline lookup yields CDR1 SGDLS and CDR2 YYNGEE.

The V and J genes are TRBV9 and TRBJ2-3, with a possible D match to TRBD2 (5 bases). In germline, CDR1 is SGDLS, CDR2 YYNGEE. CDR3 length: 15 amino acids. Trimming pared 6 bases from V and 2 bases from J, leaving 16 bases between. CDR3 in amino acids: CASTRMSDYTDTQYF. The CDR3 region has the DNA TGTGCCAGCACCCGAATGTCCGACTACACAGATACGCAGTATTTT.

The V and J genes are TRBV12-3 or TRBV12-4 and TRBJ2-7; D possibly corresponds to TRBD2 (5 bases). V dropped 7 bases and J dropped 5 bases, with 12 bases sitting between them. CDR3 size: 12 residues. CDR3 region: CASTTGSNEQYF. The CDR3 DNA is TGTGCCAGCACCACGGGGAGCAACGAGCAGTACTTC.

This clone turned up a few times. V usage is TRBV27 and J usage is TRBJ2-1; 14 bases fit TRBD2. The CDR3 loop spans 14 amino acids. Germline V lookup: CDR1 MNHEY, CDR2 SMNVEV (reference sequence). V lost 9 bases and J lost 9; bases outside the gene matches: 7. CDR3 sequence (DNA): TGTGCCAGTTCGACTAGCGGGAGGGCCGGTGAGCAGTTCTTC. This encodes CASSTSGRAGEQFF.

The chain recombines TRBV25-1 with TRBJ2-1; 7 nucleotides match TRBD1. The CDR3 covers 15 residues. Trimming took 4 bases from V and 3 from J; bases not matched to a gene: 6. Germline values: CDR1 MGHDK, CDR2 SYGVNS. DNA of the CDR3: TGTGCCAGCAGTGCTAACTGGGACAGCTACAATGAGCAGTTCTTC. This translates into CASSANWDSYNEQFF.

The chain uses TRBV5-1 and TRBJ1-1; D is uncertain. This CDR3 has 15 residues. V was shortened by 4 bases and J by 4 bases, with 17 bases between the two germline ends. The germline V gene encodes CDR1 SGHRS and CDR2 YFSETQ. The CDR3 here is CASSRIPGSSTEAFF. DNA of the CDR3: TGCGCCAGCAGCCGAATTCCCGGGAGCAGCACTGAAGCTTTCTTT. Filled out from reference TRBV5-1 and TRBJ1-1, the complete variable domain reads KAGVTQTPRYLIKTRGQQVTLSCSPISGHRSVSWYQQTPGQGLQFLFEYFSETQRNKGNFPGRFSGRQFSNSRSEMNVSTLELGDSALYLCASSRIPGSSTEAFFGQGTRLTVV.

The chain joins TRBV25-1 to TRBJ1-5; 8 positions match TRBD1. Germline V lookup: CDR1 MGHDK, CDR2 SYGVNS. The CDR3 has 15 amino acids. With V trimmed by 4 bases and J by 5 bases, 7 bases remained unmatched. The CDR3 DNA reads TGTGCCAGCAGTGCTAACAGGGGGGGGGATCAGCCCCAGCATTTT. Protein: CASSANRGGDQPQHF.

The V gene is TRBV12-3 or TRBV12-4, the J gene TRBJ2-3, with TRBD2 identical over 9 bases. The CDR3 extends over 13 amino acids. With 10 bases clipped from V and 4 bases from J, the junction kept 6 bases outside the gene matches. Here the CDR3 reads CATRGRAADTQYF. The CDR3, as DNA: TGTGCCACCCGCGGGAGGGCCGCAGATACGCAGTATTTT.